The present TCR beta chain was sequenced within a study of OX40 agonist ivuxolimab in advanced cancers. Some clones are missing from TCRdb's copy, which holds only in-frame ones; the method was immunoSEQ multiplex PCR. In the table there are tens of thousands of clones, 70% to 80% of which are singletons. The CDR3 consists of 15 residues. Germline V CDR1 and CDR2: SNHLY, FYNNEI. V shed 5 bases and J 4 bases; nucleotides not matched to a gene: 7. Specimen: CD4+ or CD8+ T cells sorted from blood, collected in a trial of the OX40 agonist ivuxolimab. V gene TRBV2 combines with J gene TRBJ2-3; 9 nucleotides agree with TRBD2. The clonotype originates from an adult with an advanced solid tumor such as melanoma, head and neck, liver or kidney cancer. CDR3 sequence (DNA): TGTGCCAGCAGTCTCCTAGCGGGATCGCCAGATACGCAGTATTTT. Amino acids: CASSLLAGSPDTQYF. Complete variable domain (other parts from reference TRBV2 and TRBJ2-3): EPEVTQTPSHQVTQMGQEVILRCVPISNHLYFYWYRQILGQKVEFLVSFYNNEISEKSEIFDDQFSVERPDGSNFTLKIRSTKLEDSAMYFCASSLLAGSPDTQYFGPGTRLTVL.